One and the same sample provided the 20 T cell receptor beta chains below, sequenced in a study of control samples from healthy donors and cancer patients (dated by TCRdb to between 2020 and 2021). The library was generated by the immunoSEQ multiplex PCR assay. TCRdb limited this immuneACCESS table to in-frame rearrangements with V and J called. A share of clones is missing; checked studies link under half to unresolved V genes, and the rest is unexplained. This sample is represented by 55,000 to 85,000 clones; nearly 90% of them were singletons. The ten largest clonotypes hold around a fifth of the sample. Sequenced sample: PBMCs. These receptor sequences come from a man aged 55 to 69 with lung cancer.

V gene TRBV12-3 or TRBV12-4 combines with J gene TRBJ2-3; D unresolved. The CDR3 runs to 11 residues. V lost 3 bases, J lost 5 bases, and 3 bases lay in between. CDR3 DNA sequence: TGTGCCAGCAGTTTTCGAGATACGCAGTATTTT. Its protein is CASSFRDTQYF.

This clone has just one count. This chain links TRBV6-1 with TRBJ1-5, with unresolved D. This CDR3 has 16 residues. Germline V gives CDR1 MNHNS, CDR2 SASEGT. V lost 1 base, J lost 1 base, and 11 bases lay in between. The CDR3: CASSEESGGSNQPQHF. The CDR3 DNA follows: TGTGCCAGCAGTGAAGAGTCGGGCGGGAGCAATCAGCCCCAGCATTTT.

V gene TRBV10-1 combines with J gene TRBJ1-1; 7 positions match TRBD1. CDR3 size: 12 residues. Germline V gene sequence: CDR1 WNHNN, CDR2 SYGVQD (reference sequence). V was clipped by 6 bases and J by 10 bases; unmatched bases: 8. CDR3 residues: CASSAGTARAFF. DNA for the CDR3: TGCGCCAGCAGCGCCGGGACAGCTAGAGCTTTCTTT.

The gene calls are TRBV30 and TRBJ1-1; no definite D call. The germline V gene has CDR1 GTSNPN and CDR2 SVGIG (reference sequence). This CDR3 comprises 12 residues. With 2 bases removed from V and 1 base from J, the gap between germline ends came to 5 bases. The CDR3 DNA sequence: TGTGCCTGGAGTCGGCAGAACACTGAAGCTTTCTTT. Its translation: CAWSRQNTEAFF.

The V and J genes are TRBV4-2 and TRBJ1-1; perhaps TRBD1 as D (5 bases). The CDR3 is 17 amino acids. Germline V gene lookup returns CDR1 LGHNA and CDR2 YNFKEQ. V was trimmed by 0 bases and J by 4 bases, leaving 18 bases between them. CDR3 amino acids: CASSQDSVIGAGTEAFF. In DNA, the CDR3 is TGTGCCAGCAGCCAAGATTCGGTAATAGGGGCGGGCACTGAAGCTTTCTTT.

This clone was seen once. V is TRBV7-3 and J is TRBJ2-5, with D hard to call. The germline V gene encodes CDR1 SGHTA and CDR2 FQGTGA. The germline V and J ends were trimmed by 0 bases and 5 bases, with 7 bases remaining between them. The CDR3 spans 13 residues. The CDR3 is CASSLTSRETQYF. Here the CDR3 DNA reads TGTGCCAGCAGCTTAACCAGCCGGGAGACCCAGTACTTC. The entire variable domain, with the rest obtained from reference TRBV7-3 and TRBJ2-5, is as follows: GAGVSQTPSNKVTEKGKYVELRCDPISGHTALYWYRQSLGQGPEFLIYFQGTGAADDSGLPNDRFFAVRPEGSVSTLKIQRTERGDSAVYLCASSLTSRETQYFGPGTRLLVL.

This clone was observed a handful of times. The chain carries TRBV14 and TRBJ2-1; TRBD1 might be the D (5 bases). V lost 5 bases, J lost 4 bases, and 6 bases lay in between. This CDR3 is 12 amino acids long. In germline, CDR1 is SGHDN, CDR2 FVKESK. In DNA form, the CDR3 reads TGTGCCAGCAGCAGACAGTACAATGAGCAGTTCTTC. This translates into CASSRQYNEQFF.

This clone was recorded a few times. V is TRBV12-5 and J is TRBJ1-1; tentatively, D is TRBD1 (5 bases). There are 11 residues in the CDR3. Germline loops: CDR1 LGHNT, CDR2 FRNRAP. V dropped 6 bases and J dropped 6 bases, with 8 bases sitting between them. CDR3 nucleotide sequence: TGTGCTAGTGGCGACAGCGCTGAAGCTTTCTTT. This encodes CASGDSAEAFF.

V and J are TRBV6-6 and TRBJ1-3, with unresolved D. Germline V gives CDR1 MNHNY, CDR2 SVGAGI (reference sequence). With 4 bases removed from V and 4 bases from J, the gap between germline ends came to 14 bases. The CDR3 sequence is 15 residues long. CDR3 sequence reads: CASSSTTVQGNTIYF. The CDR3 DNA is TGTGCCAGCAGTTCTACGACGGTACAAGGAAACACCATATATTTT.

Here the CDR3 reads CSATSSLGAKLFF. The CDR3 DNA sequence: TGCAGCGCCACATCTTCTCTGGGGGCAAAACTGTTTTTT. The J gene is TRBJ1-4, the V gene TRBV29-1; D perhaps matches TRBD1 (6 bases). The CDR3 extends over 13 amino acids. Deletions cut 7 bases from V and 10 bases from J, with 19 bases between. Germline CDR1 and CDR2: SQVTM and ANQGSEA.

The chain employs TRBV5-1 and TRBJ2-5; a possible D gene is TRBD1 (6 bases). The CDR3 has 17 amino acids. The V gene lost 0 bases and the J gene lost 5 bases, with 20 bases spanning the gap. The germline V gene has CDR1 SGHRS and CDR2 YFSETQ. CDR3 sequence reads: CASSLAKPQGKLETQYF. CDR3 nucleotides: TGCGCCAGCAGCTTGGCGAAGCCCCAGGGGAAATTGGAGACCCAGTACTTC.

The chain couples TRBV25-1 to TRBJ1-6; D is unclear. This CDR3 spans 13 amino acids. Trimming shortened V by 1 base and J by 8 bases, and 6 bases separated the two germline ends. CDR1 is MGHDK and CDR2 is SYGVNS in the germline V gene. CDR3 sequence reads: CASSESSHSPLHF. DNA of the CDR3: TGTGCCAGCAGTGAATCATCCCATTCACCCCTCCACTTT.

DNA for the CDR3: TGTGCCAGCAGCCCAGGGGATTTATCATATCAGCCCCAGCATTTT. This sequence encodes CASSPGDLSYQPQHF. The rearrangement uses TRBV7-9 and TRBJ1-5, with a tentative D call TRBD1 (6 bases). V lost 5 bases and J 5 bases, leaving 16 bases between the germline ends. CDR3 length equals 15 residues. The germline V gene encodes CDR1 SEHNR and CDR2 FQNEAQ (reference sequence).

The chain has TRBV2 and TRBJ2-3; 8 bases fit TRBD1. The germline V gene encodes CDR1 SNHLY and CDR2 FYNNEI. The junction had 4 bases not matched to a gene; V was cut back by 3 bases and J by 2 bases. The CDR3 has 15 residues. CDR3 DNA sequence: TGTGCCAGCAGTGATTTACAGGGGGTCACAGATACGCAGTATTTT. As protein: CASSDLQGVTDTQYF.

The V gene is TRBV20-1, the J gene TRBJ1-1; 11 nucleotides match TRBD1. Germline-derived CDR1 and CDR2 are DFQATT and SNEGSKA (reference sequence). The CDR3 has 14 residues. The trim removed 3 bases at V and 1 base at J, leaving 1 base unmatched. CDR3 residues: CSASGTGGNTEAFF. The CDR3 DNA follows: TGCAGTGCTAGTGGGACAGGGGGGAACACTGAAGCTTTCTTT.

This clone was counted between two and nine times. The CDR3 region has the DNA TGTGCCAGCAGCTTAGCGGGAGTCTGGAGGACCTACGAGCAGTACTTC. Protein sequence: CASSLAGVWRTYEQYF. The rearrangement links TRBV7-8 to TRBJ2-7, with D maybe TRBD2 (5 bases). The CDR3 sequence is 16 residues long. CDR1 SGHVS and CDR2 FQNEAQ come from the germline V gene. V gave up 0 bases and J gave up 2 bases, with 14 bases separating them.

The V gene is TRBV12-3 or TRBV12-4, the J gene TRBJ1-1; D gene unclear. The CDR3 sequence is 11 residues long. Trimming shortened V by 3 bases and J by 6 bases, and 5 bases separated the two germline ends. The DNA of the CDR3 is TGTGCCAGCAGTTTTATCTCTGAAGCTTTCTTT. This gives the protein CASSFISEAFF.

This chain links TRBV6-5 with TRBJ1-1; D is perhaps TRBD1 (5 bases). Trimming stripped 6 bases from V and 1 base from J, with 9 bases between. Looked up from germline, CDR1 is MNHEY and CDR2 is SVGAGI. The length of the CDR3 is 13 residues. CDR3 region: CASSKGRNTEAFF. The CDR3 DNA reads TGTGCCAGCAGCAAGGGGAGGAACACTGAAGCTTTCTTT.

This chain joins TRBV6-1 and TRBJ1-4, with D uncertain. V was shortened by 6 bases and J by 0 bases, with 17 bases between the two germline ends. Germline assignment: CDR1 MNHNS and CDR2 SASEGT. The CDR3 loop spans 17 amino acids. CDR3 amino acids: CASRETASWATNEKLFF. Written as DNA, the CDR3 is TGTGCCAGCAGGGAAACAGCTTCGTGGGCAACTAATGAAAAACTGTTTTTT.

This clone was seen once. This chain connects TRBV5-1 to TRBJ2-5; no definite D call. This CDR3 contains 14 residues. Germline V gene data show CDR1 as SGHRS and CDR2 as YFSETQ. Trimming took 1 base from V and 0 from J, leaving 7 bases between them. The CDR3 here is CASSLTANQETQYF. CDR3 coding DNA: TGCGCCAGCAGCTTGACAGCAAACCAAGAGACCCAGTACTTC. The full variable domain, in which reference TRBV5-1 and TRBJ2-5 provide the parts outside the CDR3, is KAGVTQTPRYLIKTRGQQVTLSCSPISGHRSVSWYQQTPGQGLQFLFEYFSETQRNKGNFPGRFSGRQFSNSRSEMNVSTLELGDSALYLCASSLTANQETQYFGPGTRLLVL.